This is a list of T cell receptor beta chains from one sample in a study of shared clonotypes between healthy human individuals. Sequenced by immunoSEQ multiplex PCR; TCRdb stores in-frame clones only, minus some. The profile shows approximately 2.4 million clones, approximately 94% of them singletons. Sequenced sample: naive CD4+ T cells sorted from blood. These receptors came from a man between 18 and 35 years old in good health. The CDR3 runs from the conserved cysteine through the conserved F or W. D genes are given only for firm matches. Not every row has a clone size; where given, it reads once, few, many or a size class.

V gene: TRBV6-5
D gene: -
clone size: -
J gene: TRBJ2-3
CDR3 DNA: TGTGCCAGCCGATTAAAGATAACAGATACGCAGTATTTT
CDR3 protein: CASRLKITDTQYF

V gene: TRBV2
D gene: -
clone size: -
J gene: TRBJ2-3
CDR3 DNA: TGTGCCAGCAGTCTTGGAGTGGCAGACACAGATACGCAGTATTTT
CDR3 protein: CASSLGVADTDTQYF

V gene: TRBV5-6
D gene: -
clone size: -
J gene: TRBJ2-2
CDR3 DNA: TGTGCCAGCAGCTTGGGGGCTACGAACACCGGGGAGCTGTTTTTT
CDR3 protein: CASSLGATNTGELFF

V gene: TRBV11-2
D gene: -
clone size: -
J gene: TRBJ2-5
CDR3 DNA: TGTGCCAGCAACCCGGGATCCGCTAAAGAGACCCAGTACTTC
CDR3 protein: CASNPGSAKETQYF

V gene: TRBV27
D gene: TRBD1
clone size: once
J gene: TRBJ2-7
CDR3 DNA: TGTGCCAGCAGTTCACGGGACAGGGGGTCCGAGCAGTACTTC
CDR3 protein: CASSSRDRGSEQYF

V gene: TRBV5-1
D gene: TRBD1
clone size: -
J gene: TRBJ2-7
CDR3 DNA: TGCGCCAGCAGCCCGGCCAGATTTTCGGACAGGGTCTCCTACGAGCAGTACTTC
CDR3 protein: CASSPARFSDRVSYEQYF

V gene: TRBV10-3
D gene: -
clone size: once
J gene: TRBJ1-4
CDR3 DNA: TGTGCCATCAGTGACAGAGCAACTAATGAAAAACTGTTTTTT
CDR3 protein: CAISDRATNEKLFF

V gene: TRBV5-4
D gene: -
clone size: -
J gene: TRBJ1-2
CDR3 DNA: TGTGCCAGCAGTGGGGCCCTCGGTGGCTACACCTTC
CDR3 protein: CASSGALGGYTF

V gene: TRBV2
D gene: TRBD1
clone size: -
J gene: TRBJ1-4
CDR3 DNA: TGTGCCAGCAGCGGTCAGGGGGCAGCTAATGAAAAACTGTTTTTT
CDR3 protein: CASSGQGAANEKLFF

V gene: TRBV6-1
D gene: -
clone size: -
J gene: TRBJ1-2
CDR3 DNA: TGTGCCAGCAGCTTAGCAGGGCCAGTATATGGCTACACCTTC
CDR3 protein: CASSLAGPVYGYTF

V gene: TRBV30
D gene: -
clone size: -
J gene: TRBJ2-7
CDR3 DNA: TGTGCCTGGAGTGAATCCCTGGGGGTGTACGAGCAGTACTTC
CDR3 protein: CAWSESLGVYEQYF

V gene: TRBV5-8
D gene: -
clone size: -
J gene: TRBJ1-5
CDR3 DNA: TGTGCCAGCAGCTTGGTAGTGACACCGCCCCATAGCAATCAGCCCCAGCATTTT
CDR3 protein: CASSLVVTPPHSNQPQHF

V gene: TRBV5-1
D gene: TRBD2
clone size: -
J gene: TRBJ2-7
CDR3 DNA: TGCGCCAGCAGCTTGCGGCCTAGCGGGTCCTACGAGCAGTACTTC
CDR3 protein: CASSLRPSGSYEQYF

V gene: TRBV30
D gene: TRBD1
clone size: -
J gene: TRBJ1-2
CDR3 DNA: TGTGCCTGGAGCATGGACAGGGCAGCCACCTTC
CDR3 protein: CAWSMDRAATF

V gene: TRBV16
D gene: -
clone size: -
J gene: TRBJ1-1
CDR3 DNA: TGTGCCAGCAGCTGGCAGGAGGGGCTTAAAGATGAAGCTTTCTTT
CDR3 protein: CASSWQEGLKDEAFF

V gene: TRBV5-4
D gene: -
clone size: -
J gene: TRBJ2-1
CDR3 DNA: TGTGCCAGCAGCTTGAATGGTAATGAGCAGTTCTTC
CDR3 protein: CASSLNGNEQFF

V gene: TRBV5-4
D gene: TRBD1
clone size: -
J gene: TRBJ2-5
CDR3 DNA: TGTGCCAGCAGCGCTTATTCCGGGACAGAAAAAGAGACCCAGTACTTC
CDR3 protein: CASSAYSGTEKETQYF

V gene: TRBV5-5
D gene: -
clone size: -
J gene: TRBJ1-6
CDR3 DNA: TGTGCCAGCAGCTTGTGGGGGGATTCACCCCTCCACTTT
CDR3 protein: CASSLWGDSPLHF

V gene: TRBV28
D gene: TRBD1
clone size: -
J gene: TRBJ1-5
CDR3 DNA: TGTGCCAGCAGTTTACAGGGGGCAGGTAATCAGCCCCAGCATTTT
CDR3 protein: CASSLQGAGNQPQHF

V gene: TRBV6-1
D gene: -
clone size: -
J gene: TRBJ1-6
CDR3 DNA: TGTGCCAGCAGTGAAAAGGCCCTACTGCAGCACGATTCACCCCTCCACTTT
CDR3 protein: CASSEKALLQHDSPLHF

V gene: TRBV30
D gene: -
clone size: -
J gene: TRBJ1-6
CDR3 DNA: TGTGCCTGGAGGTCAGGGTCCTTTGGTAATTCACCCCTCCACTTT
CDR3 protein: CAWRSGSFGNSPLHF

V gene: TRBV5-4
D gene: TRBD2
clone size: -
J gene: TRBJ2-3
CDR3 DNA: TGTGCCAGCAGCTTGGACGCGGGAGGGAATACGCAGTATTTT
CDR3 protein: CASSLDAGGNTQYF

V gene: TRBV15
D gene: -
clone size: -
J gene: TRBJ1-1
CDR3 DNA: TGTGCCACCAGCAGCAACCGGGAGCGAGGGGTCACTGAAGCTTTCTTT
CDR3 protein: CATSSNRERGVTEAFF

V gene: TRBV2
D gene: -
clone size: -
J gene: TRBJ2-5
CDR3 DNA: TGTGCCAGCAGTGCCTCAGGTTACCAAGAGACCCAGTACTTC
CDR3 protein: CASSASGYQETQYF

V gene: TRBV28
D gene: TRBD1
clone size: once
J gene: TRBJ1-5
CDR3 DNA: TGTGCCAGCAGTCCGGCGGGACAGGGGGCCTTTAGCAATCAGCCCCAGCATTTT
CDR3 protein: CASSPAGQGAFSNQPQHF

V gene: TRBV7-9
D gene: TRBD2
clone size: -
J gene: TRBJ2-1
CDR3 DNA: TGTGCCAGCAGCCTCCTACTAGCGGGAGCGGCCGATGAGCAGTTCTTC
CDR3 protein: CASSLLLAGAADEQFF

V gene: TRBV5-6
D gene: -
clone size: -
J gene: TRBJ2-7
CDR3 DNA: TGTGCCAGCAGCTTGGGTCTTACAAGCTCCTACGAGCAGTACTTC
CDR3 protein: CASSLGLTSSYEQYF

V gene: TRBV4-3
D gene: TRBD2
clone size: -
J gene: TRBJ2-1
CDR3 DNA: TGCGCCAGCAGCCAAGATCTTTGGGGCAGCGGGATTCCGAGTGAGCAGTTCTTC
CDR3 protein: CASSQDLWGSGIPSEQFF

V gene: TRBV6-1
D gene: TRBD1
clone size: -
J gene: TRBJ1-1
CDR3 DNA: TGTGCCATAAACAGGGGGTGGACTGAAGCTTTCTTT
CDR3 protein: CAINRGWTEAFF

V gene: TRBV28
D gene: -
clone size: -
J gene: TRBJ1-4
CDR3 DNA: TGTGCCAGCAGTCCCCTCATCCCTAATGAAAAACTGTTTTTT
CDR3 protein: CASSPLIPNEKLFF

V gene: TRBV12-5
D gene: -
clone size: once
J gene: TRBJ2-5
CDR3 DNA: TGTGCTAGTGGTTTGGAAGGGGGGTGGTACAAGTACCAAGAGACCCAGTACTTC
CDR3 protein: CASGLEGGWYKYQETQYF

V gene: TRBV14
D gene: TRBD1
clone size: -
J gene: TRBJ2-7
CDR3 DNA: TGTGCCAGCAGCCCACAGGGGGCAACGCTTCGTGGCCTCCTCTACTTC
CDR3 protein: CASSPQGATLRGLLYF

V gene: TRBV4-1
D gene: -
clone size: -
J gene: TRBJ2-7
CDR3 DNA: TGCGCCAGCAGCCAAGTAGCCGGTGGGGCTGAGCAGTACTTC
CDR3 protein: CASSQVAGGAEQYF

V gene: TRBV27
D gene: -
clone size: -
J gene: TRBJ2-1
CDR3 DNA: TGTGCCAGCAGTTTATCGCCGACATTTCCCTACAATGAGCAGTTCTTC
CDR3 protein: CASSLSPTFPYNEQFF

V gene: TRBV6-5
D gene: -
clone size: -
J gene: TRBJ1-1
CDR3 DNA: TGTGCCAGCAAAACAGGGTCCGAAGCTTTCTTT
CDR3 protein: CASKTGSEAFF

V gene: TRBV15
D gene: TRBD2
clone size: -
J gene: TRBJ2-7
CDR3 DNA: TGTGCCACCAGCAGCTGGACTAGCGGTACCTACGAGCAGTACTTC
CDR3 protein: CATSSWTSGTYEQYF

V gene: TRBV18
D gene: TRBD1
clone size: -
J gene: TRBJ2-2
CDR3 DNA: TGTGCCAGCTCACCGCGAGGACAGGGAGGCACCGGGGAGCTGTTTTTT
CDR3 protein: CASSPRGQGGTGELFF